What follows describes a single T cell receptor (beta chain). Profiling relied on immunoSEQ multiplex PCR, and the TCRdb table lists in-frame clones only, not all of them. The sample shows 130,000 to 150,000 clones, about 91% of them seen only once. This entry belongs to a study of T cell responses to AZD1222 COVID-19 vaccine. CDR3 length: 11 amino acids. The germline V and J ends were trimmed by 3 bases and 4 bases, with 4 bases remaining between them. The specimen comprised peripheral blood, sampled on day 0 of AZD1222 vaccination. The chain joins TRBV12-3 or TRBV12-4 to TRBJ2-7; D gene uncertain. The receptor was isolated from an adult in good health. This CDR3 reads CASSFSYEQYF. For the CDR3, the DNA is TGTGCCAGCAGTTTTTCTTACGAGCAGTACTTC.